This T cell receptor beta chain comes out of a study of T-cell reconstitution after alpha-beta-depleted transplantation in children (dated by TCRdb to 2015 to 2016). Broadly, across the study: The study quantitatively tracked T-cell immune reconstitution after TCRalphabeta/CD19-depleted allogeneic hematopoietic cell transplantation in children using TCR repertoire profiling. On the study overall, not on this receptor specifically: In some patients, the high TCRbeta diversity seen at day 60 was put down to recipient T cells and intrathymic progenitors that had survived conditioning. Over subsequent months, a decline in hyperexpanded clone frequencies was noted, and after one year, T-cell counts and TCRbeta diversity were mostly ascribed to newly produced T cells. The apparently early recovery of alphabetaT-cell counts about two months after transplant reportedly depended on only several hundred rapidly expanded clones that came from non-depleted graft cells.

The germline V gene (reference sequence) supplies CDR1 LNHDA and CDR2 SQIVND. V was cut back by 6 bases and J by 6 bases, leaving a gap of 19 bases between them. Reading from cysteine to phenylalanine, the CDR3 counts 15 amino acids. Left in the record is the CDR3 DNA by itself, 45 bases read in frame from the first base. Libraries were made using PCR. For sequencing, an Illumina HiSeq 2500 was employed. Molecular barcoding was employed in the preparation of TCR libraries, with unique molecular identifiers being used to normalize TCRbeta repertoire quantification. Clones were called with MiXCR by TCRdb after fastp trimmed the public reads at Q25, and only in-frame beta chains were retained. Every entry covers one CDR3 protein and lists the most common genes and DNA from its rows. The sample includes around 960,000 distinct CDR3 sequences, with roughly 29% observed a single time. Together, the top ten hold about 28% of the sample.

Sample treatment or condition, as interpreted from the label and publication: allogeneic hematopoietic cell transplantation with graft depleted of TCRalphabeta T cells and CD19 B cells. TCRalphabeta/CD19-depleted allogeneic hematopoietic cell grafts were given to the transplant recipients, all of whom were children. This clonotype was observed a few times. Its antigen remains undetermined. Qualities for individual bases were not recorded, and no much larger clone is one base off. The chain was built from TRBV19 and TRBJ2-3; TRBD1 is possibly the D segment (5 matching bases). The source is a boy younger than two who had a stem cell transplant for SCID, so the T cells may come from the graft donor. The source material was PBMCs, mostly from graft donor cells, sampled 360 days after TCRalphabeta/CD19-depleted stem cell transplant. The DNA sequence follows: TGTGCCAGTAGAAATGTGGGGCTATGGAGTGATACGCAGTATTTT. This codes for CASRNVGLWSDTQYF.